The 25 T cell receptor beta chains reported below all come from one sample, sequenced in a study of cytomegalovirus exposure and HLA in healthy donors. The PCR contained 60 Vbeta and 13 Jbeta primers. The table came from immunoSEQ multiplex PCR; TCRdb's copy has only in-frame clones and leaves some out. The sample lists more than 100,000 clones, 82% occurring once. Sequencing was done on a sample of PBMCs. The receptors stem from a woman between 45 and 60 years old in good health and CMV-seropositive.

This clone was seen a single time. The rearrangement links TRBV11-2 to TRBJ2-7; TRBD1 matches at 11 bases. Germline values: CDR1 SGHAT, CDR2 FQNNGV. The CDR3 is 15 amino acids. Germline trimming cut 5 bases from V and 4 bases from J; bases unmatched to any gene: 7. The CDR3 region has the DNA TGTGCCAGCAGCACCACCGGGACAGGGGGGTACGAGCAGTACTTC. Protein product: CASSTTGTGGYEQYF.

The gene calls are TRBV29-1 and TRBJ1-4, with 7 bases matching TRBD1. Per germline, CDR1 SQVTM and CDR2 ANQGSEA. The CDR3 is 15 residues long. Germline trimming cut 4 bases from V and 4 bases from J; bases unmatched to any gene: 9. This CDR3 is CSVGFSDRSNEKLFF. The CDR3 DNA follows: TGCAGCGTTGGATTCTCGGACAGGAGTAATGAAAAACTGTTTTTT.

The rearrangement links TRBV9 to TRBJ2-3; D perhaps matches TRBD2 (6 bases). This CDR3 is built from 15 residues. The germline V and J ends were trimmed by 0 bases and 5 bases, with 13 bases remaining between them. Germline-derived CDR1 and CDR2 are SGDLS and YYNGEE. The CDR3 loop reads CASSVASDPRDTQYF. Written as DNA, the CDR3 is TGTGCCAGCAGCGTAGCTAGCGACCCCAGAGATACGCAGTATTTT.

There are a few counts of this clone. The chain joins TRBV6-5 to TRBJ1-1; 9 nucleotides line up with TRBD1. J was trimmed by 3 bases and V by 10 bases; bases with no gene match: 9. From germline, CDR1 is MNHEY and CDR2 SVGAGI. CDR3 size: 14 residues. CDR3 DNA: TGTGCCACGACAGGGGGGTGGGGTTACACTGAAGCTTTCTTT. Protein: CATTGGWGYTEAFF.

The chain recombines TRBV6-5 with TRBJ1-2, with 10 bases matching TRBD1. V lost 2 bases to trimming and J lost 6 bases; unmatched junction nucleotides: 0. Germline V gene sequence: CDR1 MNHEY, CDR2 SVGAGI. This CDR3 has 13 amino acids. The CDR3 DNA is TGTGCCAGCAGTTACGGACAGGGGGATGGCTACACCTTC. Translation: CASSYGQGDGYTF.

This chain uses TRBV2 with TRBJ1-1; weak D call: TRBD1 (6 bases). CDR3 length: 12 amino acids. Trimming left V 11 bases short and J 1 base short, with 11 bases between. Per the germline V gene, CDR1 is SNHLY and CDR2 is FYNNEI. This CDR3 is CAGEQGNTEAFF. The CDR3 DNA follows: TGTGCCGGGGAACAGGGGAACACTGAAGCTTTCTTT.

This clone appeared a single time. The CDR3 DNA sequence: TGTGCCAGCAGTGAAGGGGACAGAGGCAACTATGGCTACACCTTC. Protein product: CASSEGDRGNYGYTF. The gene calls are TRBV6-1 and TRBJ1-2, with 7 positions matching TRBD1. The length of the CDR3 is 15 residues. V gave up 1 base and J gave up 2 bases; unmatched junction bases: 4. The V gene's germline CDR1 is MNHNS and CDR2 SASEGT.

The J gene is TRBJ2-7, the V gene TRBV5-1, with 7 bases identical to TRBD1. Losses at the gene ends were 1 base for V and 5 bases for J; bases not matched to a gene: 6. The CDR3 is 14 residues long. The germline V gene encodes CDR1 SGHRS and CDR2 YFSETQ. CDR3 loop: CASSLRYRGDEQYF. The CDR3 DNA sequence: TGCGCCAGCAGCTTGCGCTACAGGGGCGACGAGCAGTACTTC.

This sequence joins TRBV7-9 and TRBJ2-7; 10 bases align to TRBD2. This CDR3 region has 15 residues. Trimming took 5 bases from V and 3 from J; bases not matched to a gene: 7. Germline loops: CDR1 SEHNR, CDR2 FQNEAQ (reference sequence). CDR3 region: CASSLTSGAYYEQYF. For the CDR3, the DNA is TGTGCCAGCAGCCTCACTAGCGGGGCTTACTACGAGCAGTACTTC. The full variable domain, with the rest looked up from reference TRBV7-9 and TRBJ2-7, is DTGVSQNPRHKITKRGQNVTFRCDPISEHNRLYWYRQTLGQGPEFLTYFQNEAQLEKSRLLSDRFSAERPKGSFSTLEIQRTEQGDSAMYLCASSLTSGAYYEQYFGPGTRLTVT.

This clone was counted once. Written as DNA, the CDR3 is TGCGCCAGCAGCCAACCGACAGGGGGTCGCAAAAACATTCAGTACTTC. Translation: CASSQPTGGRKNIQYF. This sequence joins TRBV4-1 and TRBJ2-4; 9 bases agree with TRBD1. Trimming cost V 2 bases and J 3 bases; bases outside gene matches: 5. Germline CDR1 is MGHRA and CDR2 is YSYEKL. The CDR3 has 16 amino acids.

The J gene is TRBJ2-5, the V gene TRBV7-2, with 7 bases matching TRBD1. Germline CDR1 and CDR2: SGHTA and FQGNSA. The V segment lost 5 bases and the J segment 4 bases; nucleotides outside the gene matches: 7. This CDR3 has 14 residues. The CDR3 nucleotides are TGTGCCAGCAGCCCTCGGACAGGATTAGAGACCCAGTACTTC. Protein product: CASSPRTGLETQYF.

V gene TRBV7-9 combines with J gene TRBJ2-3; 13 bases line up with TRBD2. The CDR3 totals 17 residues. Germline V gene data show CDR1 as SEHNR and CDR2 as FQNEAQ (reference sequence). V shed 3 bases and J 2 bases; nucleotides not matched to a gene: 5. CDR3 sequence reads: CASSFGTSGEVTDTQYF. The CDR3 DNA is TGTGCCAGCAGCTTTGGGACTAGCGGGGAGGTCACAGATACGCAGTATTTT.

This clone was counted between two and nine times. The chain employs TRBV5-4 and TRBJ1-2; 7 nucleotides align to TRBD1. Looked up from germline, CDR1 is SGHNT and CDR2 is YYREEE (reference sequence). The CDR3 has 16 residues. The V and J ends lost 2 bases and 1 base, in that order; junction bases with no gene match: 8. CDR3 sequence (DNA): TGTGCCAGCAGCTTCCCTCCGGGACAGAATAACTATGGCTACACCTTC. It codes for CASSFPPGQNNYGYTF.

The chain's CDR3 is CASSGLTGGTEAFF. Here the CDR3 DNA reads TGTGCCAGCAGCGGATTAACAGGGGGCACTGAAGCTTTCTTT. The chain employs TRBV2 and TRBJ1-1, with TRBD1 matching over 8 bases. Germline loops: CDR1 SNHLY, CDR2 FYNNEI. The CDR3 has 14 amino acids. With 6 bases clipped from V and 4 bases from J, the junction kept 7 bases outside the gene matches. Combining the CDR3 with reference TRBV2 and TRBJ1-1 gives the whole variable domain EPEVTQTPSHQVTQMGQEVILRCVPISNHLYFYWYRQILGQKVEFLVSFYNNEISEKSEIFDDQFSVERPDGSNFTLKIRSTKLEDSAMYFCASSGLTGGTEAFFGQGTRLTVV.

This clone came up once. This sequence joins TRBV15 and TRBJ2-2; 7 bases align to TRBD1. Germline values: CDR1 LNHNV, CDR2 YYDKDF (reference sequence). The CDR3 has 17 residues. V trimming: 1 base; J trimming: 3 bases; junction bases outside the gene matches: 8. The CDR3 protein is CATSRGVGTDYTGELFF. The DNA for the CDR3 is TGTGCCACCAGCAGAGGTGTAGGGACAGACTACACCGGGGAGCTGTTTTTT. Using reference TRBV15 and TRBJ2-2 for the parts outside the CDR3, the full variable domain is DAMVIQNPRYQVTQFGKPVTLSCSQTLNHNVMYWYQQKSSQAPKLLFHYYDKDFNNEADTPDNFQSRRPNTSFCFLDIRSPGLGDTAMYLCATSRGVGTDYTGELFFGEGSRLTVL.

This clone was picked up one time. CDR3 residues: CASMPGGYNEQFF. The CDR3 DNA follows: TGTGCCAGCATGCCAGGGGGCTACAATGAGCAGTTCTTC. This sequence joins TRBV27 and TRBJ2-1; 7 bases map to TRBD1. Germline CDR1 reads MNHEY; CDR2 reads SMNVEV (reference sequence). The trim removed 7 bases at V and 3 bases at J, leaving 3 bases unmatched. CDR3 length: 13 amino acids.

The CDR3 nucleotides read TGCGCCAGCAGCTTCCGGGACACCTATGGCTACACCTTC. As protein: CASSFRDTYGYTF. V is TRBV5-1 and J is TRBJ1-2; weak D call: TRBD1 (6 bases). This CDR3 contains 13 residues. Trimming cost V 2 bases and J 4 bases, with 9 bases left between them. Germline V gene sequence: CDR1 SGHRS, CDR2 YFSETQ.

The rearrangement joins TRBV10-2 to TRBJ2-3, with a tentative D call TRBD2 (5 bases). Germline CDR1 WSHSY, CDR2 SAAADI. V was shortened by 6 bases and J by 3 bases, with 16 bases between the two germline ends. The CDR3 is 15 residues long. Here the CDR3 DNA reads TGCGCCAGCAGGGGAACAGCTCGAGGGACAGATACGCAGTATTTT. Amino acids: CASRGTARGTDTQYF.

The chain links TRBV28 to TRBJ2-5, with D perhaps matching TRBD2 (6 bases). The end of the DNA fits TRBJ2-7 better, so the J call may be wrong. Germline loops: CDR1 MDHEN, CDR2 SYDVKM. This CDR3 has 16 amino acids. The CDR3 sequence is CASSSPSEGLTYEQYF. The DNA for the CDR3 is TGTGCCAGCAGTTCCCCTTCGGAGGGCCTTACCTACGAGCAGTACTTC.

The chain links TRBV5-6 to TRBJ1-3; 7 bases are shared with TRBD1. This CDR3 has 14 amino acids. J lost 4 bases, V lost 8 bases, and 9 bases had no gene match. CDR1 is SGHDT and CDR2 is YYEEEE in the germline V gene. CDR3 DNA sequence: TGTGCCAGTCTTTACAGGGGTTCAGGAAACACCATATATTTT. It specifies CASLYRGSGNTIYF.

The rearrangement links TRBV7-9 to TRBJ1-2; no reliable D call. Germline loops: CDR1 SEHNR, CDR2 FQNEAQ (reference sequence). The CDR3 is made up of 15 amino acids. With 2 bases removed from V and 4 bases from J, the gap between germline ends came to 14 bases. This CDR3 is CASSLMGTPIYGYTF. The CDR3 nucleotides are TGTGCCAGCAGCTTAATGGGCACACCTATCTATGGCTACACCTTC. The full variable domain, in which reference TRBV7-9 and TRBJ1-2 provide the parts outside the CDR3, is DTGVSQNPRHKITKRGQNVTFRCDPISEHNRLYWYRQTLGQGPEFLTYFQNEAQLEKSRLLSDRFSAERPKGSFSTLEIQRTEQGDSAMYLCASSLMGTPIYGYTFGSGTRLTVV.

This clone occurred once. The genes are TRBV28 and TRBJ1-5, with D tentatively TRBD1 (5 bases). Trimming left V 6 bases short and J 4 bases short, with 10 bases between. The CDR3 has 13 residues. Germline V CDR1 and CDR2: MDHEN, SYDVKM. The CDR3 DNA is TGTGCCAGCAGGGAGGGGCTTAATCAGCCCCAGCATTTT. Translating it yields CASREGLNQPQHF.

J is TRBJ2-1 and V is TRBV7-8; perhaps TRBD2 as D (7 bases). The germline V gene has CDR1 SGHVS and CDR2 FQNEAQ. This CDR3 has 17 amino acids. The V gene lost 6 bases and the J gene lost 0 bases, with 18 bases spanning the gap. CDR3 amino acids: CASRWTGGPGSYNEQFF. CDR3 coding DNA: TGTGCCAGCAGATGGACGGGGGGCCCAGGCTCCTACAATGAGCAGTTCTTC.

This clone was seen more than once but under ten times. This chain connects TRBV28 to TRBJ2-7, with D possibly matching TRBD2 (5 bases). The CDR3 runs 15 residues. Per the germline V gene, CDR1 is MDHEN and CDR2 is SYDVKM. The ends were cut back, 8 bases at V and 0 bases at J, with 17 bases in the middle. The CDR3 DNA reads TGTGCCAGCCTCGATTGGGCCGGGAACTCCTACGAGCAGTACTTC. Its protein product is CASLDWAGNSYEQYF. Full variable domain (remainder filled in from reference TRBV28 and TRBJ2-7): DVKVTQSSRYLVKRTGEKVFLECVQDMDHENMFWYRQDPGLGLRLIYFSYDVKMKEKGDIPEGYSVSREKKERFSLILESASTNQTSMYLCASLDWAGNSYEQYFGPGTRLTVT.

This chain links TRBV6-1 with TRBJ2-2; a possible D gene is TRBD2 (6 bases). The V and J ends lost 2 bases and 3 bases respectively, with 16 bases between them. This CDR3 is built from 17 residues. From germline, CDR1 is MNHNS and CDR2 SASEGT. CDR3 sequence reads: CASSELRGMGDTGELFF. CDR3 nucleotide sequence: TGTGCCAGCAGTGAACTTCGCGGGATGGGAGACACCGGGGAGCTGTTTTTT.